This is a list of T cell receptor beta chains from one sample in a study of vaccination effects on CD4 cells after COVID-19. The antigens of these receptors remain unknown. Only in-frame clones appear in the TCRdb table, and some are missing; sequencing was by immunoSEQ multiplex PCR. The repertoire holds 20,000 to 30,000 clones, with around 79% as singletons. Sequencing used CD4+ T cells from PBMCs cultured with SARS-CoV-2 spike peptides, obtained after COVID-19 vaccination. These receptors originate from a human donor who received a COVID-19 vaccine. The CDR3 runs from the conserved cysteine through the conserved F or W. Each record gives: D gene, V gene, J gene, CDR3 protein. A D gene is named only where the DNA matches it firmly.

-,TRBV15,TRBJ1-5,CATSRVNRGPNQPQHF
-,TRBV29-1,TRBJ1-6,CSVGQGRDNSPLHF
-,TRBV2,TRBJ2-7,CASSPRGGTNEQYF
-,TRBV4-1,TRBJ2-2,CASSHILSGSAGELFF
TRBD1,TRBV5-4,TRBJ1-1,CASSLMLQGASMSTEAFF
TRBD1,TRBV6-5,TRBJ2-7,CASMSEGAGEQYF
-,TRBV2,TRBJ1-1,CASSEVVRFTEAFF
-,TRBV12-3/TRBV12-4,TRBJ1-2,CASSFVVDGYTF
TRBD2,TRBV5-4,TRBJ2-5,CASSLGTSGTRRETQYF
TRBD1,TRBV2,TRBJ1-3,CASGQGGNTIYF
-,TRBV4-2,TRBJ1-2,CASSQDTGNYGYTF
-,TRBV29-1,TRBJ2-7,CSVEQTESYLRSSYEQYF
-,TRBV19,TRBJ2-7,CASSSLTGAGGYEQYF
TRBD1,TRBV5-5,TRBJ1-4,CASSLHLQGMGEKLFF
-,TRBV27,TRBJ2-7,CASKPNAVGSYEQYF
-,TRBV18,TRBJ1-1,CASSLSGRSEGVF
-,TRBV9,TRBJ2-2,CASSVRQSPNTGELFF
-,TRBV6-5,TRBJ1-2,CASVGSQTGYYGYTF
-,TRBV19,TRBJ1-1,CASSIEQRGAFF
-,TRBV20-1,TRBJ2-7,CSARSGHEQYF
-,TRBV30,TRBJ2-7,CAWSAGGPYEQYF
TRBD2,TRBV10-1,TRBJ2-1,CASRPSGRDDQFF
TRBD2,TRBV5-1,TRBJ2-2,CASSLEAGGRYGELFF
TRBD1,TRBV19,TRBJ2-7,CASSPRQTGYGYEQYF
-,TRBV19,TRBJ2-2,CASSTTRSAGELFF
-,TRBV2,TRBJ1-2,CASRQGTGTVSGGYTF
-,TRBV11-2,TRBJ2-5,CASSNGASNQETQYF
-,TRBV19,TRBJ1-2,CASSPPRIYGYTF
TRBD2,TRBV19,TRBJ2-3,CASRQPGLVTDTQYF
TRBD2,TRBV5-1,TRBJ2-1,CASSFRTSGSSPNEQFF
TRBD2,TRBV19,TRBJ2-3,CASSSSGGYSTDTQYF
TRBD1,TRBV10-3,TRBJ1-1,CAISESVQGRTEAFF
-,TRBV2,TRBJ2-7,CASSEPFEYEQYF
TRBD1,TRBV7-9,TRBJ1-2,CASRGRDRQKGYTF
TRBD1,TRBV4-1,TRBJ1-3,CASRPDRDPRNTIYF
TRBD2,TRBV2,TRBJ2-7,CASSDGGTSGGYEQYF
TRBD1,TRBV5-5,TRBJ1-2,CASSLGRQGVHGYTF
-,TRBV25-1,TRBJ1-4,CASSRPTTRSEKLFF
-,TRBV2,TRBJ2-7,CASSFQGGTLPYEQYF
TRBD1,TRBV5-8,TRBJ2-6,CASSVEPGQMPSRANVLTF
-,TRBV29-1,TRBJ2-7,CSSEGYEQYF
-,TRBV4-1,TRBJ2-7,CASSQQRLFIDPNRGPYEQYF
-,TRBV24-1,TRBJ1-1,CATRQERNTEAFF
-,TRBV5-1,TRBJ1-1,CASSFQGRTEAFF
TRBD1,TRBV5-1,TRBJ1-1,CASSLVDREGSEAFF
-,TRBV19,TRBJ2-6,CASKQDAAGANVLTF
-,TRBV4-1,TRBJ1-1,CASSQDFSSEAFF
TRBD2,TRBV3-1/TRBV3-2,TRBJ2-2,CASSQEFAGGVAGELFF
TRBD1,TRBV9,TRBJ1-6,CASSVLGTGDSPLHF
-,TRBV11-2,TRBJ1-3,CASSPGAEPGNTIYF